This note documents a single TCR beta chain sequence. The antigen it binds to is not known. Base quality data are lacking; no much larger clone is found one base away. The time point label corresponds to: persistent/refractory GD, antithyroid drugs over 5 years with positive TRAb. RNA was extracted from PBMCs in TRIzol for both TCR sequencing and RNA sequencing. The diagnosis of Graves' disease followed American Thyroid Association guidelines. Patients were recruited from an endocrinology department in Xi'an, China. Each patient gave 7.5 to 10 milliliters of peripheral blood, collected in an EDTA anticoagulant tube. Ficoll Paque Plus density gradient separation was used to isolate PBMCs, and no additional T cell sorting was done. RNA quality was checked with an Agilent 2100 Bioanalyzer and agarose gel, and concentration with a NanoDrop 2000. The method behind the library was multiplex PCR. The sequencing machine was an Illumina HiSeq 4000. iRepertoire HTBI primers and Arm-PCR amplification of CDR3 regions were used to construct TCR beta libraries. Before sequencing, the PCR products underwent gel purification. In the source study's methods: Gene usage analysis of CDR3 amino acid clonotypes used the approximately 62 TRBV and 12 to 15 TRBJ segments found across samples. COPE and FqMerger were used to merge the filtered high-quality paired reads into contigs. BLAST was used to align contigs to IMGT TRBV, TRBD and TRBJ reference genes, with CDR3 defined following IMGT. Any clonotype with a frequency above 0.1% was classified as a highly expanded clone. Shannon entropy was used to measure repertoire diversity, and the Gini coefficient was used to measure V-J evenness. A clonotype was considered public if more than one individual shared it. TCRdb redid the processing of the public reads, applying fastp at Q25 and MiXCR, and retained in-frame beta chains. Rows are unified per CDR3 protein, each entry keeping the most common DNA and genes. The V and J calls follow TCRdb's processing rather than the paper's. This sample gives hundreds of thousands of distinct CDR3 sequences in total; 25% to 35% of them show up just once. Under 50% of the sample belongs to the ten largest clones.

This specimen belongs to a study of regulatory T cells in long-lasting Graves disease (dated by TCRdb to the early 2020s). The study in broad terms: Persistent Graves' disease meant more than 5 years of antithyroid drug treatment with TSH receptor autoantibodies that stayed positive. Persistent Graves' disease patients were compared with newly diagnosed Graves' disease patients by peripheral blood TCR sequencing and RNA sequencing. The study took place in China and was registered as a clinical trial. A total of around 35 samples underwent TCR sequencing: roughly 13 from persistent and roughly 20 from newly diagnosed Graves' disease patients. Antithyroid drugs had been taken for approximately 10 years on average by persistent Graves' disease patients in the clinical cohort. The paper as a whole reports these results and caveats: The study examined only peripheral blood because the primary lesion, thyroid tissue, could not be accessed. The small sample size was acknowledged by the authors as a limitation that may reduce accuracy. Persistent disease showed preferential use of TRBV28, TRBJ1-2 and TRBJ2-5, whereas newly diagnosed disease favored TRBV20-1 and TRBJ2-1. Sequencing and analysis were limited to the TCR beta chain. Patients with persistent disease shared more public clonotypes (about 3,000) than newly diagnosed patients did (more than 900). Compared with newly diagnosed patients, persistent Graves' disease patients had lower TCR Shannon entropy and fewer highly expanded clones, which suggests clonal expansion.

CDR1 and CDR2, looked up from the germline V gene, are SQVTM and ANQGSEA. V is reduced by 4 bases and J by 3 bases, leaving a spacing of 7 bases between them. Reading from cysteine to phenylalanine, the CDR3 counts 12 amino acids. The read is trimmed to its CDR3 DNA, 36 bases read in frame from base 1. The TCR sequence derives from a female donor with Graves disease. The sample was peripheral blood mononuclear cells (PBMCs), taken when the disease was refractory, from a patient treated with antithyroid drugs. This sequence uses TRBV29-1 and TRBJ2-1, with no confidently assigned D gene. The CDR3 region: CSVASVYNEQFF. The DNA sequence is given as TGCAGCGTTGCCAGCGTCTACAATGAGCAGTTCTTC.